Below, 16 T cell receptor beta chains from the same sample are listed, as sequenced in a study of vaccination and CD4 T cells after COVID-19. With the Oncomine TCR Beta short-read assay, DNA from cultured CD4+ T cells was sequenced. MiXCR, run by TCRdb on the PCR reads, gives a single entry per CDR3 protein. The sample includes approximately 14,000 distinct CDR3 sequences, less than 25% of them seen just once. Treatment indicated: roughly ten-day PBMC culture with coronavirus spike peptide pools or control peptides (ViraFEST assay). No antigens are known for them. Sample: CD4+ T cells from blood, cultured in vitro, taken before SARS-CoV-2 vaccination. These receptors came from a human donor who received a COVID-19 vaccine.

The sample holds a few counts of this clonotype. This chain uses TRBV29-1 with TRBJ1-5; TRBD1 agrees at 8 bases. The CDR3 totals 13 residues. Germline V lookup: CDR1 SQVTM, CDR2 ANQGSEA. J lost 7 bases, V lost 5 bases, and 7 bases had no gene match. The CDR3 nucleotides read TGCAGCGTTATGACAGGGGCACGCCAGCCCCAGCATTTT. As protein: CSVMTGARQPQHF.

Regarding this clonotype: Relative to the germline gene, one junction end is altered; a read error may explain this. The V gene is TRBV9, the J gene TRBJ1-1, with 7 nucleotides matching TRBD1. The CDR3 contains 18 residues. The germline gives CDR1 SGDLS, CDR2 YYNGEE. In DNA, the CDR3 is TGTGCCAGCAGCTCCCCCCTGGGACAGCCAAACATGAACTCTGAAGCTTTCTTT. Its translation: CASSSPLGQPNMNSEAFF.

The chain has TRBV2 and TRBJ2-2, with D possibly called TRBD1 or TRBD2 (5 bases each). CDR1 is SNHLY, CDR2 FYNNEI, per germline. The CDR3 extends over 14 amino acids. Deletions cut 3 bases from V and 6 bases from J, with 11 bases between. The CDR3 DNA sequence: TGTGCCAGCAGTGACATAGGGGACGCCGGGGAGCTGTTTTTT. Translating gives CASSDIGDAGELFF.

This clonotype is medium-sized by share. The gene calls are TRBV24-1 and TRBJ1-2; 10 bases are a match to TRBD1. Trimming at V came to 5 bases and at J to 10 bases, leaving 9 bases not matched to a gene. The CDR3 covers 14 residues. Germline assignment: CDR1 KGHDR and CDR2 SFDVKD. The CDR3 spells CATSARDRGLAYTF. The CDR3 coding sequence is TGTGCCACCAGTGCCCGGGACAGGGGCCTTGCCTACACCTTC.

The chain employs TRBV6-1 and TRBJ2-7; D remains unclear. Germline V gene lookup returns CDR1 MNHNS and CDR2 SASEGT. Trimming removed 0 bases from V and 1 base from J, with 10 bases in between. The CDR3 totals 15 residues. The CDR3 loop is CASSEAPGTSYEQYF. CDR3 nucleotide sequence: TGTGCCAGCAGTGAAGCGCCAGGTACTTCCTACGAGCAGTACTTC.

This chain joins TRBV7-6 and TRBJ2-5; the match to TRBD2 covers 10 bases. Germline values: CDR1 SGHVS, CDR2 FNYEAQ. The V segment lost 5 bases and the J segment 2 bases; nucleotides outside the gene matches: 8. CDR3 length: 16 amino acids. CDR3 region: CASSPMRAGGQETQYF. CDR3 coding DNA: TGTGCCAGCAGCCCGATGAGAGCGGGGGGGCAAGAGACCCAGTACTTC.

This clonotype showed up just a few times. This chain joins TRBV7-7 and TRBJ2-5, with TRBD2 matching 12 bases. The germline gives CDR1 SSHAT, CDR2 FNYEAQ (reference sequence). The trim removed 5 bases at V and 5 bases at J, leaving 6 bases unmatched. This CDR3 region has 15 residues. The CDR3 DNA is TGTGCCAGCAGCACGACTAGCGGGGGTTGGGAGACCCAGTACTTC. Translating it yields CASSTTSGGWETQYF.

The chain has TRBV6-1 and TRBJ2-7; weak D call: TRBD2 (5 bases). The CDR3 is 15 amino acids. CDR1 MNHNS and CDR2 SASEGT come from the germline V gene. Trimming took off 3 bases at V and 4 bases at J, with 16 bases between the two ends. The CDR3 nucleotides are TGTGCCAGCAGTGAGGGCGGGTGGAGAGCTTACGAGCAGTACTTC. Its translation is CASSEGGWRAYEQYF.

This clonotype was seen only a few times. The genes are TRBV27 and TRBJ1-5; no firm D call. V lost 2 bases to trimming and J lost 8 bases, with 1 base between them. In germline, CDR1 is MNHEY, CDR2 SMNVEV (reference sequence). The CDR3 spans 10 residues. In nucleotides, the CDR3 is TGTGCCAGCAGTTTAGAGCCCCAGCATTTT. Its translation: CASSLEPQHF.

The table lists this clonotype with a few counts. The rearrangement uses TRBV6-1 and TRBJ1-2, with a tentative D call TRBD1 (6 bases). The length of the CDR3 is 18 residues. Trimming removed 6 bases from V and 0 bases from J, with 23 bases in between. CDR1 is MNHNS and CDR2 is SASEGT in the germline V gene. The CDR3, as DNA: TGTGCCAGCAGGAGAACAGCTGGACAGCCAACTTCTAACTATGGCTACACCTTC. It specifies CASRRTAGQPTSNYGYTF.

This clonotype rates as medium-sized. The chain has TRBV6-1 and TRBJ1-2; 7 nucleotides agree with TRBD1. With V trimmed by 0 bases and J by 4 bases, 5 bases remained unmatched. The CDR3 sequence is 15 residues long. The germline V gene has CDR1 MNHNS and CDR2 SASEGT. CDR3: CASSEAAGGIYGYTF. DNA for the CDR3: TGTGCCAGCAGTGAAGCAGCAGGGGGAATCTATGGCTACACCTTC.

By share of the sample, this clonotype is medium-sized. V and J are TRBV20-1 and TRBJ1-1; D uncertain. Trimming took off 5 bases at V and 0 bases at J, with 4 bases between the two ends. From germline, CDR1 is DFQATT and CDR2 SNEGSKA (reference sequence). The CDR3 extends over 11 amino acids. CDR3 region: CSAPVNTEAFF. The CDR3 bases are TGCAGTGCTCCAGTGAACACTGAAGCTTTCTTT.

The sample holds a few counts of this clonotype. The chain recombines TRBV11-3 with TRBJ2-3, with 13 bases identical to TRBD2. The trim removed 5 bases at V and 4 bases at J, leaving 6 bases unmatched. The CDR3 consists of 16 residues. Germline V gene sequence: CDR1 SGHNT, CDR2 YENEEA. This CDR3 reads CASSQHGLAGADTQYF. In DNA form, the CDR3 reads TGTGCCAGCAGCCAACACGGACTAGCGGGAGCAGATACGCAGTATTTT.

This chain joins TRBV10-3 and TRBJ2-7, with D maybe TRBD1 (6 bases). The CDR3 covers 16 residues. V was clipped by 3 bases and J by 2 bases, with 17 bases between them. Per the germline V gene, CDR1 is ENHRY and CDR2 is SYGVKD. CDR3 amino acids: CAISDRERTETYEQYF. CDR3 sequence (DNA): TGTGCCATCAGTGATAGGGAAAGGACAGAGACCTACGAGCAGTACTTC.

The chain combines TRBV7-2 with TRBJ1-1, with D unclear. V lost 5 bases to trimming and J lost 6 bases, with 10 bases between them. This CDR3 spans 12 amino acids. Per the germline V gene, CDR1 is SGHTA and CDR2 is FQGNSA. The DNA for the CDR3 is TGTGCCAGCAGCCATTCCGGGGCTGAAGCTTTCTTT. It yields the protein CASSHSGAEAFF.

A few counts support this clonotype. The chain links TRBV12-5 to TRBJ2-5; a weak D match, TRBD2 (6 bases). Germline loops: CDR1 LGHNT, CDR2 FRNRAP. CDR3 length: 16 residues. V was pared by 6 bases and J by 6 bases, with 23 bases between. CDR3 nucleotide sequence: TGTGCTAGTGGCCGTGGCGGGGACGTTATTTATAAGACCCAGTACTTC. Translated, it gives CASGRGGDVIYKTQYF.